These 28 T cell receptor beta chains were sequenced from one sample in a study of a mutant IDH1 vaccine in newly diagnosed glioma. Profiled with immunoSEQ multiplex PCR; TCRdb holds only in-frame clones, not every one. The sample holds about 38,000 clones, approximately 78% seen once. Their cognate antigens are unknown. Time point meaning: week 5, during vaccination. All doses held 300 ug of mutant IDH1 20-mer peptide, with topical imiquimod. This specimen was PBMCs, taken from a glioma patient whose treatment included an IDH1 peptide vaccine. The receptors were gathered from a man between 35 and 55 years old with glioma.

V gene TRBV6-6 combines with J gene TRBJ1-4; D call uncertain. V dropped 6 bases and J dropped 5 bases, with 13 bases sitting between them. Germline V CDR1 and CDR2: MNHNY, SVGAGI (reference sequence). This CDR3 has 14 residues. CDR3 loop: CASRRKGGNEKLFF. The CDR3 region has the DNA TGTGCCAGCAGGAGGAAGGGAGGGAATGAAAAACTGTTTTTT.

The chain carries TRBV2 and TRBJ1-3; 10 bases map to TRBD1. The CDR3 has 16 residues. With V trimmed by 6 bases and J by 2 bases, 7 bases remained unmatched. Germline V gene lookup returns CDR1 SNHLY and CDR2 FYNNEI. Here the CDR3 reads CASRRDRGLTGNTIYF. CDR3 sequence (DNA): TGTGCCAGCAGGAGGGACAGGGGACTTACTGGAAACACCATATATTTT.

The genes are TRBV4-1 and TRBJ2-1; 9 nucleotides line up with TRBD1. From germline, CDR1 is MGHRA and CDR2 YSYEKL. The V segment lost 4 bases and the J segment 4 bases; nucleotides outside the gene matches: 2. This CDR3 has 14 residues. This chain's CDR3 is CASSRTGVYNEQFF. The CDR3 DNA reads TGCGCCAGCAGCCGGACAGGGGTTTACAATGAGCAGTTCTTC.

The chain employs TRBV30 and TRBJ1-4; unclear D gene. The CDR3 has 14 residues. Deletions cut 0 bases from V and 4 bases from J, with 9 bases between. The germline gives CDR1 GTSNPN, CDR2 SVGIG (reference sequence). The CDR3 nucleotides read TGTGCCTGGAGTGTCGGGAGTAATAATGAAAAACTGTTTTTT. This translates into CAWSVGSNNEKLFF.

The CDR3 is CASSLLGAGNTIYF. The CDR3 DNA follows: TGTGCCAGCAGCTTGCTAGGGGCTGGAAACACCATATATTTT. The chain combines TRBV5-8 with TRBJ1-3, with D possibly matching TRBD1 (5 bases). V dropped 1 base and J dropped 2 bases, with 7 bases sitting between them. The CDR3 is 14 amino acids. Germline V CDR1 and CDR2: SGHTS, YDEGEE. Filled out from reference TRBV5-8 and TRBJ1-3, the complete variable domain reads EAGVTQSPTHLIKTRGQQATLRCSPISGHTSVYWYQQALGLGLQFLLWYDEGEERNRGNFPPRFSGRQFPNYSSELNVNALELEDSALYLCASSLLGAGNTIYFGEGSWLTVV.

This chain uses TRBV6-1 with TRBJ1-2; 7 bases map to TRBD1. Losses at the gene ends were 3 bases for V and 0 bases for J; bases not matched to a gene: 4. This CDR3 is 15 amino acids long. Germline V gene sequence: CDR1 MNHNS, CDR2 SASEGT. CDR3 protein: CASSDRTGPNYGYTF. The CDR3, as DNA: TGTGCCAGCAGTGATAGGACAGGCCCTAACTATGGCTACACCTTC.

The genes are TRBV29-1 and TRBJ1-1; 7 bases align to TRBD1. The germline CDR1 and CDR2 sequences are SQVTM and ANQGSEA. V gave up 5 bases and J gave up 3 bases; unmatched junction bases: 6. The CDR3 spans 13 residues. CDR3 amino acids: CSVSFTGDTEAFF. The CDR3 nucleotides are TGCAGCGTTTCTTTTACAGGGGACACTGAAGCTTTCTTT. Combining the CDR3 with reference TRBV29-1 and TRBJ1-1 gives the whole variable domain SAVISQKPSRDICQRGTSLTIQCQVDSQVTMMFWYRQQPGQSLTLIATANQGSEATYESGFVIDKFPISRPNLTFSTLTVSNMSPEDSSIYLCSVSFTGDTEAFFGQGTRLTVV.

This chain joins TRBV5-6 and TRBJ2-2, with a possible D match to TRBD2 (6 bases). This CDR3 has 15 amino acids. Germline loops: CDR1 SGHDT, CDR2 YYEEEE. The germline V and J ends were trimmed by 5 bases and 7 bases, with 18 bases remaining between them. CDR3 bases: TGTGCCAGCAGGCCGACGTGGGGGGTCGGCGGGGAGCTGTTTTTT. Amino acid sequence: CASRPTWGVGGELFF. Combining the CDR3 with reference TRBV5-6 and TRBJ2-2 gives the whole variable domain DAGVTQSPTHLIKTRGQQVTLRCSPKSGHDTVSWYQQALGQGPQFIFQYYEEEERQRGNFPDRFSGHQFPNYSSELNVNALLLGDSALYLCASRPTWGVGGELFFGEGSRLTVL.

The V and J genes are TRBV19 and TRBJ1-2; possibly TRBD1 for D (6 bases). The germline V and J ends were trimmed by 8 bases and 6 bases, with 19 bases remaining between them. The CDR3 is made up of 14 amino acids. Per germline, CDR1 LNHDA and CDR2 SQIVND (reference sequence). CDR3 coding DNA: TGTGCCAGTGCTCGGGGGCCCTCCGGCGATGGCTACACCTTC. Encoded protein: CASARGPSGDGYTF.

DNA of the CDR3: TGTGCCAGTACCTCCGACGGACAGGCTAACACCGGGGAGCTGTTTTTT. Translated: CASTSDGQANTGELFF. The J gene is TRBJ2-2, the V gene TRBV19, with 7 bases matching TRBD1. The V gene's germline CDR1 is LNHDA and CDR2 SQIVND (reference sequence). This CDR3 spans 16 amino acids. The J segment lost 2 bases and the V segment lost 7 bases, leaving 10 bases of the junction unmatched.

The chain links TRBV6-4 to TRBJ1-2, with D hard to call. The CDR3 runs to 9 residues. From germline, CDR1 is MRHNA and CDR2 SNTAGT. Between the trimmed V and J ends, which lost 5 bases and 7 bases, there was a span of 2 bases. DNA of the CDR3: TGTGCCAGCAGTCTTGGCTACACCTTC. Residues: CASSLGYTF.

This clone was counted only a few times. CDR3 in DNA: TGTGCCAGCAGCTTATGGGGGGCGGACGAGCAGTACTTC. Its protein product is CASSLWGADEQYF. This chain connects TRBV11-2 to TRBJ2-7, with D possibly called TRBD1 or TRBD2 (6 bases each). With 2 bases removed from V and 5 bases from J, the gap between germline ends came to 10 bases. Germline V lookup: CDR1 SGHAT, CDR2 FQNNGV. The CDR3 is 13 amino acids.

This clone was observed a handful of times. This chain links TRBV5-1 with TRBJ2-1; 11 positions match TRBD2. The germline V gene encodes CDR1 SGHRS and CDR2 YFSETQ. The CDR3 contains 16 residues. After removal of 0 bases from V and 4 bases from J, the junction contained 3 bases not matched to a gene. CDR3 region: CASSLVASGGYNEQFF. The CDR3 DNA reads TGCGCCAGCAGCTTGGTGGCTAGCGGGGGGTACAATGAGCAGTTCTTC.

The gene calls are TRBV15 and TRBJ2-7; TRBD1 aligns across 8 bases. The trim removed 4 bases at V and 0 bases at J, leaving 5 bases unmatched. Per the germline V gene, CDR1 is LNHNV and CDR2 is YYDKDF (reference sequence). This CDR3 spans 15 amino acids. CDR3 region: CATSTRTGHSYEQYF. CDR3 DNA: TGTGCCACCAGCACCAGGACAGGGCACTCCTACGAGCAGTACTTC.

This clone ranks as large (0.1 to 1%). V and J are TRBV4-1 and TRBJ2-2; TRBD1 matches at 7 bases. Unmatched junction bases numbered 10, after V lost 2 bases and J lost 4 bases. CDR1 and CDR2 (germline): MGHRA, YSYEKL. This CDR3 is 17 amino acids long. The CDR3 spells CASSQTGVRDGTGELFF. CDR3 nucleotides: TGCGCCAGCAGCCAAACAGGGGTTAGAGATGGCACCGGGGAGCTGTTTTTT.

The CDR3 sequence: CASTLEYGYTF. The DNA for the CDR3 is TGTGCCAGCACCCTGGAATATGGCTACACCTTC. The chain couples TRBV6-1 to TRBJ1-2; D not certain. The CDR3 length is 11 residues. Germline V gives CDR1 MNHNS, CDR2 SASEGT. V was pared by 7 bases and J by 5 bases, with 8 bases between.

The chain recombines TRBV19 with TRBJ2-7; D tentatively fits TRBD1 or TRBD2 (5 bases each). From germline, CDR1 is LNHDA and CDR2 SQIVND (reference sequence). The V gene lost 5 bases and the J gene lost 2 bases, with 13 bases spanning the gap. The CDR3 length is 14 residues. The CDR3: CASSGTGTAYEQYF. CDR3 in DNA: TGTGCCAGTAGTGGAACCGGGACGGCCTACGAGCAGTACTTC.

This clone came up a few times. The chain joins TRBV11-1 to TRBJ1-1; TRBD1 might be the D (5 bases). Germline lookup yields CDR1 SGHAT and CDR2 FQDESV (reference sequence). V lost 5 bases and J 3 bases, leaving 13 bases between the germline ends. This CDR3 comprises 14 residues. This CDR3 is CASSARVQDTEAFF. The CDR3 DNA reads TGTGCCAGCAGCGCCAGGGTCCAGGACACTGAAGCTTTCTTT.

The J gene is TRBJ1-1, the V gene TRBV12-5, with TRBD1 matching over 11 bases. The CDR3 is made up of 16 amino acids. Trimming removed 5 bases from V and 1 base from J; junction bases left unmatched: 6. CDR1 LGHNT and CDR2 FRNRAP come from the germline V gene. The CDR3 DNA sequence: TGTGCTAGTGGTGTCGGGACAGGGGGGAGGAACACTGAAGCTTTCTTT. Its protein product is CASGVGTGGRNTEAFF. Using reference TRBV12-5 and TRBJ1-1 for the parts outside the CDR3, the full variable domain is DARVTQTPRHKVTEMGQEVTMRCQPILGHNTVFWYRQTMMQGLELLAYFRNRAPLDDSGMPKDRFSAEMPDATLATLKIQPSEPRDSAVYFCASGVGTGGRNTEAFFGQGTRLTVV.

This clone was found a few times. The genes are TRBV9 and TRBJ2-3; maybe TRBD2 (6 bases). CDR1 is SGDLS, CDR2 YYNGEE, per germline. The CDR3 is 15 amino acids. V dropped 5 bases and J dropped 6 bases, with 19 bases sitting between them. The CDR3 bases are TGTGCCAGCAGTGCCACCGGGACTGCTGGGGATACGCAGTATTTT. It specifies CASSATGTAGDTQYF. The whole variable domain, filled in from reference TRBV9 and TRBJ2-3, reads DSGVTQTPKHLITATGQRVTLRCSPRSGDLSVYWYQQSLDQGLQFLIQYYNGEERAKGNILERFSAQQFPDLHSELNLSSLELGDSALYFCASSATGTAGDTQYFGPGTRLTVL.

V and J are TRBV29-1 and TRBJ1-2, with D hard to call. CDR1 is SQVTM and CDR2 is ANQGSEA in the germline V gene. This CDR3 comprises 11 residues. V was cut by 2 bases and J by 8 bases, with 9 bases left in between. In DNA form, the CDR3 reads TGCAGCGTTGAAAGGGTTGGGGGCTACACCTTC. Amino acids: CSVERVGGYTF.

This sequence joins TRBV7-9 and TRBJ2-3; D gene ambiguous. Trimming stripped 3 bases from V and 5 bases from J, with 6 bases between. The CDR3 is 12 amino acids. Germline CDR1 reads SEHNR; CDR2 reads FQNEAQ (reference sequence). CDR3 region: CASSLLGDTQYF. For the CDR3, the DNA is TGTGCCAGCAGCTTGTTGGGAGATACGCAGTATTTT.

The chain is built from TRBV19 and TRBJ1-1; D is possibly TRBD1 (5 bases). The CDR3 length is 16 residues. Deletions cut 7 bases from V and 4 bases from J, with 22 bases between. From germline, CDR1 is LNHDA and CDR2 SQIVND (reference sequence). The CDR3 nucleotides are TGTGCCAGTACCCCTCGTGCTAGGGGACGGGGCACTGAAGCTTTCTTT. This gives the protein CASTPRARGRGTEAFF.

The J gene is TRBJ1-1, the V gene TRBV5-1; D unresolved. Looked up from germline, CDR1 is SGHRS and CDR2 is YFSETQ. The CDR3 sequence is 15 residues long. V was trimmed by 0 bases and J by 4 bases, leaving 13 bases between them. The CDR3 loop is CASSLEADGSTEAFF. CDR3 coding DNA: TGCGCCAGCAGCTTGGAGGCAGACGGTAGCACTGAAGCTTTCTTT.

This clone was found once. This chain joins TRBV6-5 and TRBJ2-3; weak D call: TRBD2 (5 bases). Germline V gene lookup returns CDR1 MNHEY and CDR2 SVGAGI. This CDR3 region has 13 residues. The V and J ends lost 9 bases and 2 bases respectively, with 12 bases between them. The CDR3 DNA reads as TGTGCCAGTGGGAGATCCTACACAGATACGCAGTATTTT. Translating it yields CASGRSYTDTQYF.

V usage is TRBV5-8 and J usage is TRBJ1-2, with a weak D call TRBD1 (6 bases). CDR1 SGHTS and CDR2 YDEGEE come from the germline V gene. The CDR3 is 13 amino acids. Deletions cut 5 bases from V and 4 bases from J, with 12 bases between. The CDR3 nucleotides read TGTGCCAGCAGAATCAGGGGAGGCTATGGCTACACCTTC. Translation gives CASRIRGGYGYTF.

In its sample, this clone was seen a few times. The rearrangement links TRBV10-3 to TRBJ1-1; TRBD1 might be the D (5 bases). The ends were cut back, 6 bases at V and 0 bases at J, with 5 bases in the middle. Looked up from germline, CDR1 is ENHRY and CDR2 is SYGVKD. This CDR3 contains 12 residues. The CDR3 here is CAIRGVNTEAFF. The CDR3 DNA is TGTGCCATCAGAGGGGTGAACACTGAAGCTTTCTTT.

The chain joins TRBV6-6 to TRBJ1-2; possibly TRBD1 for D (5 bases). The germline CDR1 and CDR2 sequences are MNHNY and SVGAGI (reference sequence). The V gene lost 4 bases and the J gene lost 8 bases, with 11 bases spanning the gap. This CDR3 comprises 12 residues. DNA for the CDR3: TGTGCCAGCAGTTGGCAGGGAGGCGGCTACACCTTC. Residues: CASSWQGGGYTF.